These T cell receptor beta chains were read from a single sample in a study of blood T cell repertoires in COVID-19. The repertoire was sequenced with immunoSEQ multiplex PCR; TCRdb's copy has only in-frame clones and lacks some. Of a few hundred thousand clones listed, about 85% are singletons. Material for sequencing was PBMCs or T cells enriched from blood (not recorded which). These receptors were taken from a woman in her 50s who had been exposed to COVID-19. Both conserved end residues are part of each CDR3. D genes are given only for firm matches. Clone size appears in some rows only: once, few, many, or a class for an expanded clone.

>-|TRBJ2-2|TRBV6-6|-
CASSNHRVPGELFF
TGTGCCAGCAGTAATCACCGGGTCCCCGGGGAGCTGTTTTTT
>TRBD2|TRBJ2-1|TRBV7-2|-
CASSFPSAGALGVEQFF
TGTGCCAGCAGCTTCCCTTCAGCGGGGGCCCTGGGTGTCGAGCAGTTCTTC
>-|TRBJ1-2|TRBV25-1|-
CASSGSSAYFYGYTF
TGTGCCAGCAGTGGATCGTCCGCCTACTTCTATGGCTACACCTTC
>-|TRBJ1-1|TRBV11-2|few
CASSPPGVKNTEAFF
TGTGCCAGCAGCCCTCCCGGGGTAAAGAACACTGAAGCTTTCTTT
>TRBD1|TRBJ1-2|TRBV19|-
CASSIEDRDYGYTF
TGTGCCAGTAGTATCGAGGACAGGGACTATGGCTACACCTTC
>-|TRBJ1-1|TRBV24-1|-
CATSGLQGRDTEAFF
TGTGCCACCAGTGGCCTACAGGGTCGGGACACTGAAGCTTTCTTT
>TRBD1|TRBJ1-2|TRBV7-2|-
CASSLNPMTGAIYGYTF
TGTGCCAGCAGCCTTAATCCAATGACAGGGGCTATCTATGGCTACACCTTC
>TRBD1|TRBJ1-4|TRBV5-8|few
CASSQEETGREKLFF
TGTGCCAGCAGCCAAGAAGAGACAGGGCGTGAAAAACTGTTTTTT
>TRBD1|TRBJ2-6|TRBV19|once
CASSSRDRHLSGANVLTF
TGTGCCAGTAGTTCGCGGGACAGGCACCTCTCTGGGGCCAACGTCCTGACTTTC
>-|TRBJ1-2|TRBV6-5|-
CASQAGRGGGYTF
TGTGCCAGTCAAGCGGGACGAGGCGGGGGCTACACCTTC
>-|TRBJ1-2|TRBV29-1|-
CSVVRGGGYTF
TGCAGCGTTGTAAGGGGCGGCGGCTACACCTTC
>-|TRBJ2-5|TRBV24-1|-
CATSVRGAETQYF
TGTGCCACCAGTGTAAGGGGCGCGGAGACCCAGTACTTC
>TRBD1|TRBJ1-2|TRBV9|-
CASSTRTGGNYGYTF
TGTGCCAGCAGCACCCGGACAGGGGGCAACTATGGCTACACCTTC
>TRBD2|TRBJ2-3|TRBV2|-
CASGGAGGRDTQYF
TGTGCCAGCGGTGGGGCGGGGGGAAGAGATACGCAGTATTTT
>TRBD2|TRBJ2-2|TRBV6-4|-
CASREAAGGTGELFF
TGTGCCAGCAGAGAAGCGGCGGGGGGGACCGGGGAGCTGTTTTTT
>-|TRBJ1-2|TRBV21-1|once
CASSKVVAGIYGYTF
TGTGCCAGCAGCAAAGTAGTGGCAGGGATATATGGCTACACCTTC
>-|TRBJ2-3|TRBV9|-
CASSVGKGGTDTQYF
TGTGCCAGCAGCGTAGGAAAGGGGGGCACAGATACGCAGTATTTT
>-|TRBJ1-3|TRBV15|-
CATSRAQASGNTIYF
TGTGCCACCAGCAGAGCACAGGCATCTGGAAACACCATATATTTT
>TRBD2|TRBJ2-1|TRBV4-2|-
CASSQDSSGGGNEQFF
TGTGCCAGCAGCCAAGATTCCAGCGGGGGGGGAAATGAGCAGTTCTTC
>TRBD1|TRBJ1-6|TRBV7-2|-
CASSSAGTGRNSPLHF
TGTGCCAGCAGCTCAGCTGGGACAGGGAGAAATTCACCCCTCCACTTT
>-|TRBJ2-1|TRBV4-1|once
CASSLAPSAVGDNEQFF
TGCGCCAGCAGCCTGGCCCCTTCGGCAGTAGGGGACAATGAGCAGTTCTTC
>-|TRBJ2-3|TRBV28|-
CASIKGGSTDTQYF
TGTGCCAGCATTAAAGGGGGTAGCACAGATACGCAGTATTTT
>-|TRBJ2-1|TRBV27|-
CAISGGSPYNEQFF
TGTGCCATCTCAGGGGGGTCGCCCTACAATGAGCAGTTCTTC
>-|TRBJ1-6|TRBV6-4|-
CASREDSSPLNSPLHF
TGTGCCAGCAGAGAGGACTCGTCCCCGCTGAATTCACCCCTCCACTTT
>-|TRBJ2-1|TRBV19|-
CASSWGEGEQFF
TGTGCCAGTAGTTGGGGGGAAGGTGAGCAGTTCTTC
>-|TRBJ1-3|TRBV10-3|-
CAISESAGTLGNTIYF
TGTGCCATCAGTGAGTCGGCAGGGACTCTTGGAAACACCATATATTTT